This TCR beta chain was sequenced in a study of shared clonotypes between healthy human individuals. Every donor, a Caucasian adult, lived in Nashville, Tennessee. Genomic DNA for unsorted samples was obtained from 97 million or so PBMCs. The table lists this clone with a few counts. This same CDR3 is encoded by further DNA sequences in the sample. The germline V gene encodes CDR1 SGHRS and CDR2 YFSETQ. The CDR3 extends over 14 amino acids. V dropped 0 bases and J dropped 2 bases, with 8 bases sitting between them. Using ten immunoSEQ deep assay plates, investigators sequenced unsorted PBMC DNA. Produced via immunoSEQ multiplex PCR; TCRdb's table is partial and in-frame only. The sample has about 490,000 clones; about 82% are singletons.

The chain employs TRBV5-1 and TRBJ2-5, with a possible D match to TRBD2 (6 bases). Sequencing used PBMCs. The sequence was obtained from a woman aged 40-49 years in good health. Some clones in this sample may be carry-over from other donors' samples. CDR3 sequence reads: CASSLASEQETQYF. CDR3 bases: TGCGCCAGCAGCTTGGCTAGCGAGCAAGAGACCCAGTACTTC.